This record covers a single T cell receptor (beta chain). Its target is not known. These data belong to a study of CD8+CD57+ T cells in acquired aplastic anemia. Overall study: Across the sorted CD4+ and CD8+ cells, DNA amounts averaged approximately 3.1 ug. General study results and limits: In CD8+ cells, Simpson's diversity showed no significant difference between patients and controls. The study identified more than 25 CD8+ CDR3 sequences shared by patients and controls.

The V gene's germline CDR1 is SEHNR and CDR2 FQNEAQ (reference sequence). This CDR3 has 14 amino acids. V was clipped by 0 bases and J by 2 bases; unmatched bases: 0. TCR beta VDJ and CDR3 were profiled, and genomic DNA was the template. TCRdb redid the calling of the reads with MiXCR, one entry per CDR3 protein. The sample consists of around 180,000 distinct CDR3 sequences, approximately 48% of them appearing once. Previously, flow cytometry had revealed CD8+CD57+ cell expansion in the patients chosen for sequencing. Patient blood was sampled before any therapy had been received. The sequenced sample was sorted CD4+, CD8+, or CD8+CD57+ T cells (not recorded which) from PBMCs. This sequence joins TRBV7-9 and TRBJ2-5; TRBD2 matches 7 bases. The receptor comes from a human donor with aplastic anemia. The CDR3 nucleotides read TGTGCCAGCAGCTTAGCTAGCGGGCAAGAGACCCAGTACTTC. Translated: CASSLASGQETQYF.